The entry below gives a single T cell receptor (beta chain) sequence along with its context. Many counts were recorded for this clonotype. The specificity of this receptor is unknown. The sample holds no much larger clone one base away, and base qualities are not on file. These data come from a study of T-cell reconstitution after alpha-beta-depleted transplantation in children (dated by TCRdb to the mid-2010s). Notes on the research overall: The study quantitatively tracked T-cell immune reconstitution after TCRalphabeta/CD19-depleted allogeneic hematopoietic cell transplantation in children using TCR repertoire profiling.

The CDR3, from cysteine to phenylalanine, totals 13 residues. Only the CDR3 DNA is retained, 39 bases long and in frame from the first base. Trimming at the junction amounts to 0 bases on V and 7 bases on J, and the germline ends lie 4 bases apart. From a lookup of the germline V gene, CDR1 and CDR2 are MRHNA and SNTAGT. Library preparation employed PCR. Sequencing took place on an Illumina HiSeq 2500. Molecular barcoding was employed in the preparation of TCR libraries, with unique molecular identifiers being used to normalize TCRbeta repertoire quantification. TCRdb reanalyzed the raw reads on its own, using fastp at Q25 for trimming and MiXCR for clone calling, and kept in-frame beta chains. Every entry covers one CDR3 protein and lists the most common genes and DNA from its rows. For this sample the table gives hundreds of thousands of distinct CDR3 sequences, of which roughly 17% were detected only once. Approximately 1% of the sample goes to the ten largest clones.

The source of this sequence is a human donor who donated a stem cell graft to a child with acute myeloid leukemia. Sequenced here: PBMCs from the stem cell graft donor, sampled from the stem cell graft. The V and J genes are TRBV6-4 and TRBJ1-6; the D gene cannot be resolved reliably. CDR3 region: CASSDSENSPLHF. Here is the DNA: TGTGCCAGCAGTGACTCTGAGAATTCACCCCTCCACTTT.